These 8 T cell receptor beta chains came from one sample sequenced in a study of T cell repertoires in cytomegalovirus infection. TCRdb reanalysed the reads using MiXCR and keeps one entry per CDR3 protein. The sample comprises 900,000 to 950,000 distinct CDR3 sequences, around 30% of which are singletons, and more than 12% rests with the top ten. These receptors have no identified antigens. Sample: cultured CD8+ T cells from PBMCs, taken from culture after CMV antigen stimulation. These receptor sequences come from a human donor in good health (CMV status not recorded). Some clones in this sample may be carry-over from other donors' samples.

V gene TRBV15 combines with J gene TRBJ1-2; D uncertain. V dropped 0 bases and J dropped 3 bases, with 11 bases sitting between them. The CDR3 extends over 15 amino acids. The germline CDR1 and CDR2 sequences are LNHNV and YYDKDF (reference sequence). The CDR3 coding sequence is TGTGCCACCAGCAGAGATCTGGAGGGCGACTATGGCTACACCTTC. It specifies CATSRDLEGDYGYTF.

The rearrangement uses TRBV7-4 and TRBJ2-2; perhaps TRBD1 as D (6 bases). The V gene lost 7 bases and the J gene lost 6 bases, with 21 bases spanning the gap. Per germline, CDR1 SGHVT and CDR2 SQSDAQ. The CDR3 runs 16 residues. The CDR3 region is CASIGARHQGSGELFF. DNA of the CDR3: TGTGCCAGCATCGGAGCGCGGCACCAGGGGTCCGGGGAGCTGTTTTTT. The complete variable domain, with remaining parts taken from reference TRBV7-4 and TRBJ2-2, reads GAGVSQSPRYKVAKRGRDVALRCDSISGHVTLYWYRQTLGQGSEVLTYSQSDAQRDKSGRPSGRFSAERPERSVSTLKIQRTEQGDSAVYLCASIGARHQGSGELFFGEGSRLTVL.

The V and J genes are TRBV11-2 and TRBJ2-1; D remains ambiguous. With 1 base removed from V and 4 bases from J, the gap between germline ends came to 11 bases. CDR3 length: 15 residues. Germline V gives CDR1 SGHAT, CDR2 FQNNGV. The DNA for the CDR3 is TGTGCCAGCAGCTTAGGGTCGGCTGTATACAATGAGCAGTTCTTC. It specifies CASSLGSAVYNEQFF.

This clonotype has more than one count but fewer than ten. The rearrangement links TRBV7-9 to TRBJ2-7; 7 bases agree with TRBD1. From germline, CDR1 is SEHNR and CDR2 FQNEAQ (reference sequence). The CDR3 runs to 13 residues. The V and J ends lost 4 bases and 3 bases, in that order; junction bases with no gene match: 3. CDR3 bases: TGTGCCAGCAGCTACGACAGGGTCTACGAGCAGTACTTC. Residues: CASSYDRVYEQYF.

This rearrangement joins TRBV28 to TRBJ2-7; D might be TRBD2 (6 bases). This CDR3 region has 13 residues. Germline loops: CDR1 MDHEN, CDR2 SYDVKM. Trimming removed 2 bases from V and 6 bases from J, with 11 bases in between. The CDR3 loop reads CASSLAGTVEQYV. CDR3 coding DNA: TGTGCCAGCAGTTTAGCGGGGACCGTCGAGCAGTACGTC.

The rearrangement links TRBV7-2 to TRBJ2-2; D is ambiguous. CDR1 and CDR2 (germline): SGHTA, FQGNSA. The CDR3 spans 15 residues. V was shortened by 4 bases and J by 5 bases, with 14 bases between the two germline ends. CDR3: CASSYVPLGTGELFF. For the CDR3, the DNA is TGTGCCAGCAGCTATGTCCCTTTGGGTACCGGGGAGCTGTTTTTT.

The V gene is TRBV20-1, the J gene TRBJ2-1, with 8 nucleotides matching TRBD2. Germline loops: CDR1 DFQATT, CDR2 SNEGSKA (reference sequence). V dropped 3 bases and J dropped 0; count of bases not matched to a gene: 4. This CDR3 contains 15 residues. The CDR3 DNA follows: TGCAGTGCTAGTAGAGCGGGGGACTCCTACAATGAGCAGTTCTTC. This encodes CSASRAGDSYNEQFF.

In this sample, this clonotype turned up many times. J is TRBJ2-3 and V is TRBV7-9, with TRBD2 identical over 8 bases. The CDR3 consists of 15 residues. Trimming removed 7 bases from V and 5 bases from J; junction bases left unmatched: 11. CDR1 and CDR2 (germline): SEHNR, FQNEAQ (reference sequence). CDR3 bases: TGTGCCAGCACCCAACGGGGGGGCGGTCGAGATACGCAGTATTTT. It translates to CASTQRGGGRDTQYF. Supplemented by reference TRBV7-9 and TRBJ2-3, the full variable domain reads DTGVSQNPRHKITKRGQNVTFRCDPISEHNRLYWYRQTLGQGPEFLTYFQNEAQLEKSRLLSDRFSAERPKGSFSTLEIQRTEQGDSAMYLCASTQRGGGRDTQYFGPGTRLTVL.